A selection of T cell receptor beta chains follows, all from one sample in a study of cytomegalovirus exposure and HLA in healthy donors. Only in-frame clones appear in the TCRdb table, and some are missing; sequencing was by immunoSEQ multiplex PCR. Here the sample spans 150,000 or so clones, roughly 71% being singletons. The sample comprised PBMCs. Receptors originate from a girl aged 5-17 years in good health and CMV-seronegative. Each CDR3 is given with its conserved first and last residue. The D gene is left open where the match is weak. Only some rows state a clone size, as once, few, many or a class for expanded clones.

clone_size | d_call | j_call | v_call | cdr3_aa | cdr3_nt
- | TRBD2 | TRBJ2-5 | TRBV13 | CASSLAGGLGETQYF | TGTGCCAGCAGCTTAGCGGGGGGGCTGGGGGAGACCCAGTACTTC
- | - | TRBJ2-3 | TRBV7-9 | CASSLGLERTDTQYF | TGTGCCAGCAGCTTAGGACTAGAACGCACAGATACGCAGTATTTT
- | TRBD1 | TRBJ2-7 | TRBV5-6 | CASSPGTGAYEQYF | TGCGCCAGCAGCCCCGGTACAGGGGCCTACGAGCAGTACTTC
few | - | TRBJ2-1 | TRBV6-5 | CASQIPGEQFF | TGTGCCAGCCAAATACCAGGGGAGCAGTTCTTC
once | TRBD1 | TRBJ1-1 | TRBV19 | CASRDWTGRRTEAFF | TGTGCCAGTAGGGATTGGACAGGCCGGAGGACTGAAGCTTTCTTT
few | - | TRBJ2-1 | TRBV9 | CASSVEQVNEQFF | TGTGCCAGCAGCGTAGAACAGGTGAATGAGCAGTTCTTC
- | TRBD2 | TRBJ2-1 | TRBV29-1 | CSVGGSGPSYNEQFF | TGCAGCGTTGGGGGTAGCGGGCCCTCCTACAATGAGCAGTTCTTC
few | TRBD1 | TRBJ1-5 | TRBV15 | CATSRDPTGGYSNQPQHF | TGTGCCACCAGCAGAGATCCTACAGGGGGATATAGCAATCAGCCCCAGCATTTT
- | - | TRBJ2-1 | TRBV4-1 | CASSQEELREDLYNEQFF | TGCGCCAGCAGCCAAGAAGAACTGCGTGAAGACTTATACAATGAGCAGTTCTTC
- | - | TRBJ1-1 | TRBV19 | CASSNRGSNTEAFF | TGTGCCAGTAGTAACCGAGGGTCGAACACTGAAGCTTTCTTT
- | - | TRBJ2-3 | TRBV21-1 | CASRIEFLTDTQYF | TGTGCCAGCAGAATCGAGTTCCTCACAGATACGCAGTATTTT
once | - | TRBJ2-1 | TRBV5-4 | CALMTWSSYNEQFF | TGTGCCCTTATGACGTGGAGCTCCTACAATGAGCAGTTCTTC
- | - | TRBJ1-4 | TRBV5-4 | CASSLAQDRNEKLFF | TGTGCCAGCAGCTTGGCCCAGGACAGAAATGAAAAACTGTTTTTT
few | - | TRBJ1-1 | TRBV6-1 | CASSATGRDTEAFF | TGTGCCAGCAGTGCAACAGGGAGGGACACTGAAGCTTTCTTT
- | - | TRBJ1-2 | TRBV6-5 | CASSYSDSSYYGYTF | TGTGCCAGCAGTTACTCGGACAGCTCTTACTATGGCTACACCTTC
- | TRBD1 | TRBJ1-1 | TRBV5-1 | CASSLVWTGIMNTEAFF | TGCGCCAGCAGCTTGGTCTGGACAGGGATTATGAACACTGAAGCTTTCTTT
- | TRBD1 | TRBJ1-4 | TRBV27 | CASSSTGGKLFF | TGTGCCAGCAGTTCCACAGGGGGGAAACTGTTTTTT
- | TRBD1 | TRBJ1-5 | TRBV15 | CATSGTPGGRNQPQHF | TGTGCCACCAGCGGAACCCCAGGGGGTCGCAATCAGCCCCAGCATTTT
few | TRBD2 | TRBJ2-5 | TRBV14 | CASSQGRTSGEEETQYF | TGTGCCAGCAGCCAAGGGAGGACTAGCGGGGAGGAGGAGACCCAGTACTTC
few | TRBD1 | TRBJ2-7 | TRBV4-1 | CASSPLSGQGFNEQYF | TGCGCCAGCAGCCCGTTATCGGGACAGGGATTCAACGAGCAGTACTTC
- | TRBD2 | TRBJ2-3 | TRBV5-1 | CASSTRPGGGTDTQYF | TGCGCCAGCAGCACCAGACCGGGGGGGGGCACAGATACGCAGTATTTT
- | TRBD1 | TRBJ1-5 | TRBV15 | CATSRSDRGHNQPQHF | TGTGCCACCAGCAGGTCGGACAGGGGGCACAATCAGCCCCAGCATTTT
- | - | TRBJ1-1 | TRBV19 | CASSSTGNTEAFF | TGTGCCAGTAGCTCGACGGGAAACACTGAAGCTTTCTTT
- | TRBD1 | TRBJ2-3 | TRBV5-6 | CASSSGTGVINTQYF | TGTGCCAGCAGTTCTGGGACAGGGGTTATAAATACGCAGTATTTT
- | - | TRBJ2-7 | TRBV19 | CATQGPITYEQYF | TGTGCCACTCAGGGCCCAATCACCTACGAGCAGTACTTC
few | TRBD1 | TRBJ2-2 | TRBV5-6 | CASSLRRQGLPGELFF | TGTGCCAGCAGCTTGCGGCGACAGGGGTTGCCCGGGGAGCTGTTTTTT
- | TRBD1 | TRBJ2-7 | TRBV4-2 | CASSQLGTGGFYEQYF | TGTGCCAGCAGCCAATTAGGGACAGGGGGCTTCTACGAGCAGTACTTC
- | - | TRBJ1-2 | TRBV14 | CASSQATGRVGGYTF | TGTGCCAGCAGCCAGGCGACGGGCAGGGTAGGCGGCTACACCTTC
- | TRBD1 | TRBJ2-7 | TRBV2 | CASGQGRLSYEQYF | TGTGCCAGCGGACAGGGCCGACTGTCCTACGAGCAGTACTTC
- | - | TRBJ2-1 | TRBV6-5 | CASSYSGQDNEQFF | TGTGCCAGCAGTTACTCAGGTCAGGACAATGAGCAGTTCTTC
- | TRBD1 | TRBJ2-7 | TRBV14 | CASSQAAYRGHEQYF | TGTGCCAGCAGCCAAGCGGCATACAGGGGTCACGAGCAGTACTTC